This T cell receptor beta chain was recovered during a study of Ad26.COV2.S vaccination and SARS-CoV-2 variants. Background on the study: Donor participated within the Ad26.COV2.S arm of the COV1001 trial. Whole-study results and caveats: Recipients of either vaccine or placebo displayed similar breadth of non-spike TCRs. Those who received the vaccine showed greater spike-specific TCR breadth than those given placebo.

This clone was seen only once. As yet, its antigen is unknown. The repertoire was sequenced with immunoSEQ multiplex PCR; TCRdb's copy has only in-frame clones and lacks some. The sample has more than 250,000 clones, more than 70% seen once. This sample's treatment: around 19 received Ad26.COV2.S at low or high dose, single or two shots; several received placebo; per-sample allocation not given. Sampling was performed 63 days after the first vaccine or placebo injection. A Boston adult aged 18-55 years was the donor. The specimen was peripheral blood, collected in a trial of Ad26.COV2.S vaccine versus placebo. The clonotype originates from a person between 18 and 59 years old who received the Ad26.COV2.S COVID-19 vaccine or a placebo.

The CDR3 region is CASSVAGGWRETQYF. The CDR3 coding sequence is TGTGCCAGCAGCGTGGCAGGGGGTTGGAGGGAGACCCAGTACTTC. This chain connects TRBV9 to TRBJ2-5; 7 bases map to TRBD1. Germline V gives CDR1 SGDLS, CDR2 YYNGEE. V was pared by 2 bases and J by 5 bases, with 9 bases of the junction left unmatched. The CDR3 runs to 15 residues.